The sequence of this T cell receptor (beta chain) was determined in a study of blood T cell repertoires in COVID-19. Study context: The United States, Italy and Spain supplied acute and convalescent COVID-19 samples.

Per the authors' pipeline: From reference gene primer amplification, estimates of nucleated cell counts were derived. Assay used: immunoSEQ multiplex PCR; TCRdb lists only in-frame clones, some missing. Clone size and the V and J calls come from that table; the DNA yielded D and trimming. The repertoire consists of some 120,000 clones, with over 70% occurring once and the leading ten covering 20%. This CDR3 has 13 amino acids. CDR1 is SQVTM and CDR2 is ANQGSEA in the germline V gene. Trimming cost V 4 bases and J 0 bases, with 6 bases left between them. This chain links TRBV29-1 with TRBJ1-4, with D unresolved. This clonotype was sampled from an elderly man with acute or convalescent COVID-19. The material sequenced was peripheral blood. The chain's CDR3 is CSVGVATNEKLFF. Written as DNA, the CDR3 is TGCAGCGTTGGAGTAGCAACTAATGAAAAACTGTTTTTT. The full variable domain, its missing parts supplied by reference TRBV29-1 and TRBJ1-4, is SAVISQKPSRDICQRGTSLTIQCQVDSQVTMMFWYRQQPGQSLTLIATANQGSEATYESGFVIDKFPISRPNLTFSTLTVSNMSPEDSSIYLCSVGVATNEKLFFGSGTQLSVL.